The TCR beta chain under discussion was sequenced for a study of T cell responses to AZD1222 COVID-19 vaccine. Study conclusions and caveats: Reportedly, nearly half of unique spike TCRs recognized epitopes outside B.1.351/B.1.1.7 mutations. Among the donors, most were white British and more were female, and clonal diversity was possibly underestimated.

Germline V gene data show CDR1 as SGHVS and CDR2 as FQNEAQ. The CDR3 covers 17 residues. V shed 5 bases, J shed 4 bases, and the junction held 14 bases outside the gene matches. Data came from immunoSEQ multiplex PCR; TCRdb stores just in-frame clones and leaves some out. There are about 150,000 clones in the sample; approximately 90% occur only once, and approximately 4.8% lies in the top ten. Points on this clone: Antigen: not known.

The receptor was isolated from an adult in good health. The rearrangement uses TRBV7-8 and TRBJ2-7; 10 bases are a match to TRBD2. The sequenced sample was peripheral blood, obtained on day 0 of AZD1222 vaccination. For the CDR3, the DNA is TGTGCCAGCAGCCCCTTCGTCTATAGCGGGAGGAGGTACGAGCAGTACTTC. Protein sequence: CASSPFVYSGRRYEQYF.